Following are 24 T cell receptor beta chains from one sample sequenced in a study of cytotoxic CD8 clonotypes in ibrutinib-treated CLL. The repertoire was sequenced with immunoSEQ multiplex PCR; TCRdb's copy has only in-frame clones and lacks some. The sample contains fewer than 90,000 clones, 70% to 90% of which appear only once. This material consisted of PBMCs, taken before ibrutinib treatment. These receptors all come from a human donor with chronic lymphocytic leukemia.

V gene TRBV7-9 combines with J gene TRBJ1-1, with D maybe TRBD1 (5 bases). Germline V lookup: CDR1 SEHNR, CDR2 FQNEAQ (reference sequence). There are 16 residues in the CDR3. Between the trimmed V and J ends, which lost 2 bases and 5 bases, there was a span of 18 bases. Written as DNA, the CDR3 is TGTGCCAGCAGCTTACCTCGGGACCTACTTGGGACTGAAGCTTTCTTT. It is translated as CASSLPRDLLGTEAFF.

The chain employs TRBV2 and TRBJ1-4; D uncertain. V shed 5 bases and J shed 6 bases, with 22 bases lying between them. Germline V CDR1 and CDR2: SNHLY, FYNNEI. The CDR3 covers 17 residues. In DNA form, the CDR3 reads TGTGCCAGCAGTCGTATCCCCCCCGCAGGAGGCGATGAAAAACTGTTTTTT. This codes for CASSRIPPAGGDEKLFF.

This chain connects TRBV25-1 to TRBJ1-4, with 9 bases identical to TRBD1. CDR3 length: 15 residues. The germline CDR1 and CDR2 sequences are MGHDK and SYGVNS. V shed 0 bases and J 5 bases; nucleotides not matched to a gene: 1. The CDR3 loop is CASSEYGTGNEKLFF. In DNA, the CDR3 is TGTGCCAGCAGTGAATATGGGACAGGGAATGAAAAACTGTTTTTT.

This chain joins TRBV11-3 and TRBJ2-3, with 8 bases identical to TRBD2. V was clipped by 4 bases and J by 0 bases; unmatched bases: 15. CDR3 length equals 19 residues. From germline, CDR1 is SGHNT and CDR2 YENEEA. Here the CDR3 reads CASSYTNGRDIPSTDTQYF. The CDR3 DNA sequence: TGTGCCAGCAGCTATACAAACGGGAGGGATATCCCTAGCACAGATACGCAGTATTTT.

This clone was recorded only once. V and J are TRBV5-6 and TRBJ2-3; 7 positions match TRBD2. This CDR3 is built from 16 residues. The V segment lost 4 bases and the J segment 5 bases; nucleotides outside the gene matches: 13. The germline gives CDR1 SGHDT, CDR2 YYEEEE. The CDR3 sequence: CASSNDFGGRGDTQYF. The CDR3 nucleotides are TGTGCCAGCAGCAATGACTTCGGCGGGAGAGGAGATACGCAGTATTTT.

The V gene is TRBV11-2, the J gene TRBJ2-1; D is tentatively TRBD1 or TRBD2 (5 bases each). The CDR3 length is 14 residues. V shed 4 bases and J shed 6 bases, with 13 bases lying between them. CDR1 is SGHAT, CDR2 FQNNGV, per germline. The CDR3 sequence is CASSSGPRSNEQFF. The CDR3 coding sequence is TGTGCCAGCAGCTCGGGACCCCGTAGCAATGAGCAGTTCTTC.

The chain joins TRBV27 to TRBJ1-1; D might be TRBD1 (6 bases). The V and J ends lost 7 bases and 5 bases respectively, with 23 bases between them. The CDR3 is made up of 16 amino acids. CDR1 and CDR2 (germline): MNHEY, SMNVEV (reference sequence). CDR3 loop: CASNAKDRLLGTEAFF. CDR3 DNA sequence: TGTGCCAGCAACGCAAAGGACAGACTACTGGGAACTGAAGCTTTCTTT.

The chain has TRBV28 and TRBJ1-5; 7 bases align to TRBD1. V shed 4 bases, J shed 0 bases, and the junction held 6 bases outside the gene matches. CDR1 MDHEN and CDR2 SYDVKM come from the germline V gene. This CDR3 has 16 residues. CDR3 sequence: CASSSTWDSSNQPQHF. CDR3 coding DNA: TGTGCCAGCAGTTCGACATGGGACAGTAGCAATCAGCCCCAGCATTTT.

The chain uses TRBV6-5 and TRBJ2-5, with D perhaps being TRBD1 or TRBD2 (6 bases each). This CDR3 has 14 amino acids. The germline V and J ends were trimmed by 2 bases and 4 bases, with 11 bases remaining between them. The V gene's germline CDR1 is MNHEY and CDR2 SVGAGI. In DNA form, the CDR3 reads TGTGCCAGCAGTTACGGGGGGCAGGGAGAGACCCAGTACTTC. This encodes CASSYGGQGETQYF.

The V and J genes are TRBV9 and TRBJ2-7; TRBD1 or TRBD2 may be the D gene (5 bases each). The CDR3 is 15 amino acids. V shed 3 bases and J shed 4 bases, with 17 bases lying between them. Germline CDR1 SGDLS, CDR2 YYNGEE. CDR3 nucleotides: TGTGCCAGCAGCGGGACGGGGACGACTACTTACGAGCAGTACTTC. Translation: CASSGTGTTTYEQYF.

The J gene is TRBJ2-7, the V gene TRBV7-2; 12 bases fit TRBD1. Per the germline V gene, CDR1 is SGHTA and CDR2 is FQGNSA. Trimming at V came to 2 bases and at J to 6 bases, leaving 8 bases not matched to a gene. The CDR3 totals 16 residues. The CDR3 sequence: CASSLRSGTGGGEQYF. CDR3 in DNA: TGTGCCAGCAGCTTAAGGTCTGGGACAGGGGGCGGCGAGCAGTACTTC.

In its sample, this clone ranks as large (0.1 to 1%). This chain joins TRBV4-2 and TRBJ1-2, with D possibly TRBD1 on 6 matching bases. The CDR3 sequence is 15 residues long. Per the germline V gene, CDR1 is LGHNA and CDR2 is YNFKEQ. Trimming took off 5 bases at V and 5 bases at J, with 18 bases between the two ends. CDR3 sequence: CASSYFRGQVYGYTF. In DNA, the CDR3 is TGTGCCAGCAGCTACTTTCGGGGGCAGGTGTATGGCTACACCTTC.

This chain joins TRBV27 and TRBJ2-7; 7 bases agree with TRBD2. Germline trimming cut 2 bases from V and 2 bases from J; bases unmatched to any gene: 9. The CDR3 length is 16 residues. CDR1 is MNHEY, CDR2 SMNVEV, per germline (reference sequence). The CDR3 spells CASSLRGLAATYEQYF. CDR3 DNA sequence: TGTGCCAGCAGTTTAAGAGGTCTAGCGGCAACCTACGAGCAGTACTTC.

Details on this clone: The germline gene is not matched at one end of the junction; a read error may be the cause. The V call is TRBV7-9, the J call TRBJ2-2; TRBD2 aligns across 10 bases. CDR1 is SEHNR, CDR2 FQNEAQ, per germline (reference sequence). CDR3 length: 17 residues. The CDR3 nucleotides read TGTGCCGGCAGCCTCGGACTAGCGGTCAGTGGGACCGGGGAGCTGTTTTTT. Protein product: CAGSLGLAVSGTGELFF.

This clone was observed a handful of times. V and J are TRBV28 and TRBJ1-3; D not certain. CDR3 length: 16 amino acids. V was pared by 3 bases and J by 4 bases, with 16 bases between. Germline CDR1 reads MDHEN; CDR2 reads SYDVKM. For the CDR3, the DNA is TGTGCCAGCAGTTTGTCTTCGACCGGTAGGGGAAACACCATATATTTT. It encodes CASSLSSTGRGNTIYF.

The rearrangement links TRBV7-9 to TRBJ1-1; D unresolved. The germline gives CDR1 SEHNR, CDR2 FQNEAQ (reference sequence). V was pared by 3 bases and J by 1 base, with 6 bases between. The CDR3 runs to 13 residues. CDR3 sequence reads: CASSLEGNTEAFF. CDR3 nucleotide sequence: TGTGCCAGCAGCTTGGAAGGGAACACTGAAGCTTTCTTT.

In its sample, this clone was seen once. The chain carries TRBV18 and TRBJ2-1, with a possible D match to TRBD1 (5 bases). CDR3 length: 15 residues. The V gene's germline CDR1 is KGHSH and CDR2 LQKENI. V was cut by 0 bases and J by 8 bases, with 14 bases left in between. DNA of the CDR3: TGTGCCAGCTCACCACCGGGCAGGGTCGGCGATGAGCAGTTCTTC. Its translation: CASSPPGRVGDEQFF.

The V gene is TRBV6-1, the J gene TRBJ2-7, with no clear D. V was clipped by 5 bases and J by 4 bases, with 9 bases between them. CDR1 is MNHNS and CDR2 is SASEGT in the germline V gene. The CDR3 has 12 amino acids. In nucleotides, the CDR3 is TGTGCCAGCAGTACCCAACGGTACGAGCAGTACTTC. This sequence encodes CASSTQRYEQYF.

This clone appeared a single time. The CDR3 region has the DNA TGTGCCAGCAGCGTTGCGGGACAGGGGTTCTACAATGAGCAGTTCTTC. Translated, it gives CASSVAGQGFYNEQFF. V usage is TRBV5-5 and J usage is TRBJ2-1; 10 bases are a match to TRBD1. There are 16 residues in the CDR3. V was clipped by 4 bases and J by 3 bases; unmatched bases: 7. Germline CDR1 reads SGHKS; CDR2 reads YYEKEE (reference sequence).

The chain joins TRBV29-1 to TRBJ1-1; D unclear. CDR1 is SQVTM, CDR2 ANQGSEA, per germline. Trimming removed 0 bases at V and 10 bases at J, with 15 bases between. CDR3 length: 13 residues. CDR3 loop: CSVEDLDRLLAFF. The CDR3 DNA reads TGCAGCGTTGAAGATCTTGATAGGCTATTAGCTTTCTTT.

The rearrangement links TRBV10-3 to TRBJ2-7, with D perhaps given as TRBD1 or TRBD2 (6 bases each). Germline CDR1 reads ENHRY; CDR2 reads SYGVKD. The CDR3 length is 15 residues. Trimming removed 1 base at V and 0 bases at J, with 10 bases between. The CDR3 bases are TGTGCCATCAGTGAGTTCGGGGGCAGCTCCTACGAGCAGTACTTC. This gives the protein CAISEFGGSSYEQYF.

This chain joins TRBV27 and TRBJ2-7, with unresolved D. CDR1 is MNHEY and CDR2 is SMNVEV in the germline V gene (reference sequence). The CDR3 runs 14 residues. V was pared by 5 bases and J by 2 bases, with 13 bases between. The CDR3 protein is CASSQLAAPYEQYF. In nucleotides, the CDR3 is TGTGCCAGCAGTCAACTTGCGGCTCCCTACGAGCAGTACTTC.

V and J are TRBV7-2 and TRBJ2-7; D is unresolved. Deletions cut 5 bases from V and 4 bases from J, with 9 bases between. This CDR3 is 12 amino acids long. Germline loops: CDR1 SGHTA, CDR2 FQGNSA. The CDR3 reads CASSRIGYEQYF. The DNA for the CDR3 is TGTGCCAGCAGCAGAATCGGATACGAGCAGTACTTC.

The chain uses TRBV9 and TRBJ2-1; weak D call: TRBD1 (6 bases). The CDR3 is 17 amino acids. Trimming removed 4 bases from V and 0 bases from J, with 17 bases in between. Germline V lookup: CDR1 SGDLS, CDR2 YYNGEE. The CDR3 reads CASSPRGGARSYNEQFF. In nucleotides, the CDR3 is TGTGCCAGCAGCCCAAGAGGGGGTGCGCGCTCCTACAATGAGCAGTTCTTC.